This T cell receptor beta chain was observed in a study of Ad26.COV2.S vaccination and SARS-CoV-2 variants. The CDR3 numbers 9 amino acids, ends counted. Produced via immunoSEQ multiplex PCR; TCRdb's table is partial and in-frame only. The sample shows more than 300,000 clones, around 90% of them seen only once. As to this clone: Because the CDR3 is missing its conserved closing phenylalanine or tryptophan, this is likely a read error. The DNA is omitted, as the CDR3 cannot be located on it reliably, and the CDR3 follows TCRdb's listing.

Regarding treatment: around 19 received Ad26.COV2.S at low or high dose, single or two shots; a few received placebo; per-sample allocation not given. Specimens were obtained on day 63 following the first vaccine or placebo injection. The specimen was peripheral blood, collected in a trial of Ad26.COV2.S vaccine versus placebo. This rearrangement joins TRBV12-3 or TRBV12-4 to TRBJ1-1. This clonotype was obtained from a person between 18 and 65 years old who received the Ad26.COV2.S COVID-19 vaccine or a placebo. CDR3 sequence reads: CASREGGLE.